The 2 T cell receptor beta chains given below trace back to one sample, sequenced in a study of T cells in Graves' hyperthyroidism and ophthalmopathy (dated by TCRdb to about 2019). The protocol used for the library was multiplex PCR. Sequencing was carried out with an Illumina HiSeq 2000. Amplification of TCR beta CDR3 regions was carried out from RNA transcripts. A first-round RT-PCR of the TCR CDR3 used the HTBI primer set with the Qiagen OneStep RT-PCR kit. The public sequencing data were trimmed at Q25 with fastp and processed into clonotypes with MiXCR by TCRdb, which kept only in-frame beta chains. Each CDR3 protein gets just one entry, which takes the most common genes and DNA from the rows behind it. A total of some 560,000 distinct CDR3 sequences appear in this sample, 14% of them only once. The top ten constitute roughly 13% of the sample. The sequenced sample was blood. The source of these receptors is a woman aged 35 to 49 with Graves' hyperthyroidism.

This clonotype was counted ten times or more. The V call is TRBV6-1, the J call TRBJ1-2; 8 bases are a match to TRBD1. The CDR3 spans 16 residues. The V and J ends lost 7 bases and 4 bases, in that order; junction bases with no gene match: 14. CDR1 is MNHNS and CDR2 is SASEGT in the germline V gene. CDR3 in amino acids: CASTPRGQGAVYGYTF. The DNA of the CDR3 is TGTGCCAGCACTCCCCGCGGGCAGGGGGCGGTCTATGGCTACACCTTC.

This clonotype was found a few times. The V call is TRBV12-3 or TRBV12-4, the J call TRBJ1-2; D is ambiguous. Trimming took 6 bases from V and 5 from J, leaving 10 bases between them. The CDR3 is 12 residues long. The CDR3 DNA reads TGTGCCAGCAGCGATAACCTTTATGGCTACACCTTC. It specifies CASSDNLYGYTF.